This TCR beta chain originates from a study of OX40 agonist ivuxolimab in advanced cancers. Losses at the gene ends were 3 bases for V and 0 bases for J; bases not matched to a gene: 3. Germline V gene lookup returns CDR1 SGHTA and CDR2 FQGNSA. The length of the CDR3 is 16 residues. Data came from immunoSEQ multiplex PCR; TCRdb stores just in-frame clones and leaves some out. The table shows approximately 54,000 clones, with around 93% occurring only once. The J gene is TRBJ2-1, the V gene TRBV7-2, with 9 bases lining up with TRBD2. Sequencing used CD4+ or CD8+ T cells sorted from blood, obtained in a trial of the OX40 agonist ivuxolimab. The clonotype comes from an adult with an advanced solid tumor such as melanoma, head and neck, liver or kidney cancer. CDR3 coding DNA: TGTGCCAGCAGCTTCCATAGCGGGAGCTCCTACAATGAGCAGTTCTTC. This sequence encodes CASSFHSGSSYNEQFF.